This TCR beta chain was recovered during a study of Graves' ophthalmopathy and Graves' hyperthyroidism. Scientists amplified the TCR beta CDR3 regions from RNA transcripts. The authors performed first-round RT-PCR with HTBI primers and then a second-round multiplex PCR. TCRdb re-called the multiplex PCR reads with MiXCR, one entry per CDR3 protein. The data hold 400,000 or so distinct CDR3 sequences, with about 16% observed a single time. This clonotype was detected many times. Germline V lookup: CDR1 LNHDA, CDR2 SQIVND (reference sequence). The CDR3 totals 15 residues. V trimming: 6 bases; J trimming: 5 bases; junction bases outside the gene matches: 12.

The genes are TRBV19 and TRBJ1-1; 7 bases line up with TRBD1. The receptor comes from a woman aged 18-29 years with stable Graves' hyperthyroidism. Sequencing input: peripheral blood. The CDR3 DNA is TGTGCCAGTAGGAGACAGGGTATCACTGTTACTGAAGCTTTCTTT. Translation gives CASRRQGITVTEAFF. Full variable domain (missing parts from reference TRBV19 and TRBJ1-1): DGGITQSPKYLFRKEGQNVTLSCEQNLNHDAMYWYRQDPGQGLRLIYYSQIVNDFQKGDIAEGYSVSREKKESFPLTVTSAQKNPTAFYLCASRRQGITVTEAFFGQGTRLTVV.